A single sample is the source of the 4 T cell receptor beta chains below, sequenced in a study of T cells in tumors after PD-1 blockade. Produced via immunoSEQ multiplex PCR; TCRdb's table is partial and in-frame only. The sample consists of about 19,000 clones, 81% of them appearing once. The source material was PBMCs, sampled after anti-PD-1 therapy. The receptors were sampled from a human donor with advanced basal cell or squamous cell carcinoma (not recorded which).

This clone was observed a handful of times. The chain combines TRBV23-1 with TRBJ1-6; TRBD1 matches 7 bases. Being an ORF, TRBV23-1 has a function that is uncertain. The CDR3 has 14 amino acids. V shed 7 bases and J 6 bases; nucleotides not matched to a gene: 6. CDR3 nucleotides: TGCGCCAGCATTTCCGGGACAGCTAATTCACCCCTCCACTTT. Encoded protein: CASISGTANSPLHF.

V is TRBV7-2 and J is TRBJ2-1; possible D gene TRBD1, 5 bases. This CDR3 has 14 amino acids. The germline V gene has CDR1 SGHTA and CDR2 FQGNSA. V was clipped by 5 bases and J by 9 bases, with 17 bases between them. In nucleotides, the CDR3 is TGTGCCAGCAGCCGCGCAAGAGACCAGGGTGAGCAGTTCTTC. Translating it yields CASSRARDQGEQFF.

The chain joins TRBV27 to TRBJ1-2; 7 nucleotides match TRBD1. There are 14 residues in the CDR3. Unmatched junction bases numbered 9, after V lost 5 bases and J lost 6 bases. Germline loops: CDR1 MNHEY, CDR2 SMNVEV (reference sequence). The DNA for the CDR3 is TGTGCCAGCAGTAAGGGGACAGTGCGGGATGGCTACACCTTC. It translates to CASSKGTVRDGYTF.

The rearrangement joins TRBV5-1 to TRBJ2-2; no definite D call. This CDR3 is 15 amino acids long. V shed 4 bases and J shed 1 base, with 11 bases lying between them. Per germline, CDR1 SGHRS and CDR2 YFSETQ. DNA for the CDR3: TGCGCCAGCAGCGAAAACAACATGAACACCGGGGAGCTGTTTTTT. Translated: CASSENNMNTGELFF.